The sequence of this T cell receptor beta chain was determined in a study of blood T cell repertoires in COVID-19. Study as a whole: Donors in the United States, Italy and Spain gave samples during acute or convalescent COVID-19.

Note on this clone: Different DNA sequences within this sample yield the same CDR3.

Libraries were prepared by immunoSEQ multiplex PCR; TCRdb keeps only in-frame clonotypes and omits some of them. This table has about 350,000 clones, more than 70% appearing once. Either two negative PCRs, clearance, or symptom resolution qualified Cohort 3 donors as recovered. This clonotype was obtained from a woman aged 25-40 years who had recovered from COVID-19. The sample was PBMCs or T cells enriched from blood (not recorded which).

The CDR3 DNA sequence: TGCGCCAGCAGCTTAAGTGGAGAGGAGACCCAGTACTTC. This codes for CASSLSGEETQYF. The rearrangement joins TRBV5-1 to TRBJ2-5; D gene ambiguous. This CDR3 region has 13 residues. With 2 bases removed from V and 5 bases from J, the gap between germline ends came to 10 bases. Germline V gene sequence: CDR1 SGHRS, CDR2 YFSETQ. Drawing the rest from reference TRBV5-1 and TRBJ2-5, the complete variable domain is KAGVTQTPRYLIKTRGQQVTLSCSPISGHRSVSWYQQTPGQGLQFLFEYFSETQRNKGNFPGRFSGRQFSNSRSEMNVSTLELGDSALYLCASSLSGEETQYFGPGTRLLVL.